This TCR beta chain appears in the sequencing data of a study of T-cell reconstitution after alpha-beta-depleted transplantation in children. Study observations and caveats: Approximately two months post-transplant, alpha-beta T cells reportedly originated from several hundred expanded graft clones.

CDR3 length: 17 amino acids. Trimming removed 3 bases at V and 7 bases at J, with 22 bases between. CDR1 is ENHRY, CDR2 SYGVKD, per germline. This clonotype counts as medium-sized. Its antigen remains unidentified. It was with unique molecular identifiers that the TCRbeta library was prepared. TCRdb re-called the PCR reads through MiXCR, storing one row per CDR3 protein. Of 80,000 to 100,000 distinct CDR3 sequences in the sample, about 25% are singletons; the top ten hold roughly a fifth. The sequence came from a boy aged 2 to 10 with acute lymphoblastic leukemia, due to receive a stem cell transplant. The sequencing here drew on PBMCs, taken before TCRalphabeta/CD19-depleted stem cell transplant. The chain employs TRBV10-3 and TRBJ2-1, with TRBD1 as a possible D gene (6 bases). The CDR3 sequence is CAISDSQTGMAINEQFF. The CDR3 coding sequence is TGTGCCATCAGTGATTCGCAAACAGGGATGGCAATTAATGAGCAGTTCTTC.